What follows are 22 T cell receptor beta chains derived from one specimen sequenced in a study of blood T cell repertoires in COVID-19. Clones were sequenced by immunoSEQ multiplex PCR, and TCRdb holds only the in-frame ones, with some missing. The table lists over 200,000 clones, more than 70% of them singletons. The specimen sequenced was peripheral blood. These receptor sequences come from a woman between 45 and 65 years old with acute or convalescent COVID-19.

V usage is TRBV7-2 and J usage is TRBJ2-1; D gene uncertain. Germline V gene lookup returns CDR1 SGHTA and CDR2 FQGNSA. The CDR3 spans 14 residues. The V gene lost 3 bases and the J gene lost 10 bases, with 16 bases spanning the gap. The CDR3 nucleotides are TGTGCCAGCAGCTTTAACAGTGGCCCTGACGAGCAGTTCTTC. It yields the protein CASSFNSGPDEQFF.

This chain connects TRBV6-5 to TRBJ2-5; possibly TRBD1 for D (5 bases). The germline V and J ends were trimmed by 0 bases and 2 bases, with 13 bases remaining between them. The CDR3 runs 16 residues. Germline values: CDR1 MNHEY, CDR2 SVGAGI. CDR3 nucleotide sequence: TGTGCCAGCAGTTACTCGGGGCTTGACAGTCAAGAGACCCAGTACTTC. Translation: CASSYSGLDSQETQYF.

The J gene is TRBJ2-3, the V gene TRBV21-1; the D call of TRBD1 is as the table states it, not checked on the DNA. TRBV21-1 has pseudogene status. CDR3 length: 15 amino acids. This CDR3 is CASSKPGQQTDTQYF. The CDR3 DNA is TGTGCCAGCAGCAAACCGGGACAGCAAACAGATACGCAGTATTTT.

This chain joins TRBV7-2 and TRBJ2-3; 10 bases align to TRBD2. Germline-derived CDR1 and CDR2 are SGHTA and FQGNSA. V shed 4 bases, J shed 6 bases, and the junction held 10 bases outside the gene matches. CDR3 size: 16 residues. The CDR3 spells CASSSRTSGGSDTQYF. CDR3 in DNA: TGTGCCAGCAGCTCAAGGACTAGCGGAGGGAGTGATACGCAGTATTTT.

This clone has a handful of counts. The V gene is TRBV3-1 (or the pseudogene TRBV3-2), the J gene TRBJ1-4, with D maybe TRBD1 (5 bases). V was shortened by 4 bases and J by 5 bases, with 8 bases between the two germline ends. From germline, CDR1 is LGHDT and CDR2 YNNKEL (reference sequence). This CDR3 is built from 13 residues. The CDR3 nucleotides are TGTGCCAGCAGCCCGGACAAGAATGAAAAACTGTTTTTT. Residues: CASSPDKNEKLFF.

The chain links TRBV18 to TRBJ1-1; D is uncertain. Trimming removed 3 bases at V and 6 bases at J, with 8 bases between. Per germline, CDR1 KGHSH and CDR2 LQKENI. This CDR3 comprises 12 residues. CDR3 protein: CASSPTISEAFF. CDR3 DNA sequence: TGTGCCAGCTCACCGACAATCTCTGAAGCTTTCTTT.

V gene TRBV6-6 combines with J gene TRBJ1-2, with TRBD1 matching over 7 bases. The CDR3 is made up of 15 amino acids. The germline CDR1 and CDR2 sequences are MNHNY and SVGAGI (reference sequence). The V segment lost 2 bases and the J segment 2 bases; nucleotides outside the gene matches: 5. The CDR3, as DNA: TGTGCCAGCAGTTACGGGACAGCCAAAAACTATGGCTACACCTTC. Its translation: CASSYGTAKNYGYTF.

This chain joins TRBV4-2 and TRBJ2-7, with a possible D match to TRBD2 (6 bases). This CDR3 spans 15 amino acids. Trimming left V 1 base short and J 2 bases short, with 12 bases between. From germline, CDR1 is LGHNA and CDR2 YNFKEQ. CDR3 residues: CASSQAGGAAYEQYF. The DNA of the CDR3 is TGTGCCAGCAGCCAAGCAGGAGGGGCTGCCTACGAGCAGTACTTC.

CDR3 protein: CASSWSGTGLSQAFF. The CDR3 nucleotides are TGTGCCAGCAGCTGGTCCGGGACAGGCCTATCACAGGCTTTCTTT. The chain carries TRBV7-2 and TRBJ1-1, with 8 bases lining up with TRBD1. The length of the CDR3 is 15 residues. CDR1 and CDR2 from the germline V gene are SGHTA and FQGNSA. Losses at the gene ends were 4 bases for V and 11 bases for J; bases not matched to a gene: 15.

The V gene is TRBV9, the J gene TRBJ2-1, with D possibly TRBD1 on 8 matching bases. This CDR3 is 20 amino acids long. Germline CDR1 SGDLS, CDR2 YYNGEE. Trimming left V 4 bases short and J 5 bases short, with 31 bases between. The CDR3 DNA sequence: TGTGCCAGCAGCCAGCGGACAGGGAGGTTACGGCTAGCGGCCCACAATGAGCAGTTCTTC. Amino acid sequence: CASSQRTGRLRLAAHNEQFF.

The chain links TRBV9 to TRBJ2-6; TRBD2 aligns across 8 bases. CDR1 SGDLS and CDR2 YYNGEE come from the germline V gene. With 0 bases clipped from V and 0 bases from J, the junction kept 5 bases outside the gene matches. There are 18 residues in the CDR3. In nucleotides, the CDR3 is TGTGCCAGCAGCGTAGGGGGTAGCGGGGTCTCTGGGGCCAACGTCCTGACTTTC. Translating gives CASSVGGSGVSGANVLTF. Supplemented by reference TRBV9 and TRBJ2-6, the full variable domain reads DSGVTQTPKHLITATGQRVTLRCSPRSGDLSVYWYQQSLDQGLQFLIQYYNGEERAKGNILERFSAQQFPDLHSELNLSSLELGDSALYFCASSVGGSGVSGANVLTFGAGSRLTVL.

The chain employs TRBV28 and TRBJ1-3; 9 nucleotides align to TRBD1. Germline CDR1 and CDR2: MDHEN and SYDVKM. CDR3 size: 15 residues. V lost 3 bases, J lost 2 bases, and 2 bases stayed unmatched. The chain's CDR3 is CASSLDRGPGNTIYF. The CDR3, as DNA: TGTGCCAGCAGTTTGGACAGGGGCCCTGGAAACACCATATATTTT.

CDR3: CASSYSSGGDYEQYF. CDR3 sequence (DNA): TGTGCCAGCAGTTACTCGAGCGGGGGCGACTACGAGCAGTACTTC. V gene TRBV6-2 or TRBV6-3 combines with J gene TRBJ2-7; 8 bases are shared with TRBD2. The ends lost 0 bases at V and 3 bases at J; junction bases unmatched: 4. The germline CDR1 and CDR2 sequences are MNHEY and SVGEGT. This CDR3 has 15 residues.

This clone appeared once. This chain joins TRBV7-8 and TRBJ1-4; D is uncertain. V lost 1 base and J 7 bases, leaving 4 bases between the germline ends. The V gene's germline CDR1 is SGHVS and CDR2 FQNEAQ. The CDR3 is 12 residues long. CDR3 DNA sequence: TGTGCCAGCAGCTTAGTCGGTGAAAAACTGTTTTTT. The encoded protein is CASSLVGEKLFF.

V usage is TRBV2 and J usage is TRBJ1-2, with TRBD1 matching 9 bases. Germline CDR1 SNHLY, CDR2 FYNNEI. The J segment lost 7 bases and the V segment lost 5 bases, leaving 5 bases of the junction unmatched. The length of the CDR3 is 13 residues. The CDR3 spells CASSRDRAVGYTF. For the CDR3, the DNA is TGTGCCAGCAGTCGGGACAGGGCAGTTGGCTACACCTTC.

This chain links TRBV27 with TRBJ2-1, with 8 positions matching TRBD2. The CDR3 contains 14 residues. V was clipped by 8 bases and J by 6 bases; unmatched bases: 9. Per the germline V gene, CDR1 is MNHEY and CDR2 is SMNVEV (reference sequence). The CDR3 protein is CASATAGERNEQFF. DNA of the CDR3: TGTGCCAGCGCCACAGCGGGAGAACGCAATGAGCAGTTCTTC.

The chain is built from TRBV6-4 and TRBJ1-6, with 7 bases that match TRBD1. V was clipped by 6 bases and J by 12 bases; unmatched bases: 8. The CDR3 consists of 13 residues. Germline V gene sequence: CDR1 MRHNA, CDR2 SNTAGT. The CDR3 protein is CASRPTDREPLHF. The CDR3 nucleotides are TGTGCCAGCAGACCTACCGACAGGGAACCCCTCCACTTT.

The chain has TRBV6-2 or TRBV6-3 and TRBJ1-1; 12 positions agree with TRBD1. The V gene end was trimmed by 2 bases and the J gene end by 5 bases; junction bases not matched to a gene: 9. CDR1 and CDR2 from the germline V gene are MNHEY and SVGEGT. The CDR3 has 17 residues. The CDR3 sequence: CASSYIKGQGAGTEAFF. Written as DNA, the CDR3 is TGTGCCAGCAGTTACATCAAGGGACAGGGGGCCGGAACTGAAGCTTTCTTT.

V is TRBV20-1 and J is TRBJ1-2; no definite D call. The length of the CDR3 is 11 residues. With 6 bases removed from V and 5 bases from J, the gap between germline ends came to 10 bases. Germline V gene data show CDR1 as DFQATT and CDR2 as SNEGSKA (reference sequence). CDR3 residues: CSATEKYGYTF. The CDR3 nucleotides are TGCAGTGCAACAGAGAAATATGGCTACACCTTC.

This clone was picked up one time. V gene TRBV19 combines with J gene TRBJ2-5; D remains ambiguous. Trimming took 8 bases from V and 4 from J, leaving 11 bases between them. The CDR3 runs to 12 residues. CDR1 and CDR2 (germline): LNHDA, SQIVND (reference sequence). The CDR3 loop is CASSFLGETQYF. Written as DNA, the CDR3 is TGTGCCAGTTCTTTCCTCGGAGAGACCCAGTACTTC.

The chain joins TRBV5-1 to TRBJ2-1, with 7 bases aligning to TRBD2. The V gene end was trimmed by 5 bases and the J gene end by 2 bases; junction bases not matched to a gene: 10. The CDR3 has 16 residues. Germline assignment: CDR1 SGHRS and CDR2 YFSETQ. The CDR3 here is CASRPPGTIAYNEQFF. CDR3 DNA: TGCGCCAGCAGGCCTCCCGGGACTATTGCCTACAATGAGCAGTTCTTC.

CDR3 DNA sequence: TGTGCCAGCAGCGTAGATGGACTAGCAGCTAGCACAGATACGCAGTATTTT. This gives the protein CASSVDGLAASTDTQYF. This chain links TRBV9 with TRBJ2-3; 8 bases match TRBD2. The CDR3 consists of 17 residues. J gave up 0 bases and V 0 bases, and 6 bases lay outside the gene matches. Germline V gene lookup returns CDR1 SGDLS and CDR2 YYNGEE.